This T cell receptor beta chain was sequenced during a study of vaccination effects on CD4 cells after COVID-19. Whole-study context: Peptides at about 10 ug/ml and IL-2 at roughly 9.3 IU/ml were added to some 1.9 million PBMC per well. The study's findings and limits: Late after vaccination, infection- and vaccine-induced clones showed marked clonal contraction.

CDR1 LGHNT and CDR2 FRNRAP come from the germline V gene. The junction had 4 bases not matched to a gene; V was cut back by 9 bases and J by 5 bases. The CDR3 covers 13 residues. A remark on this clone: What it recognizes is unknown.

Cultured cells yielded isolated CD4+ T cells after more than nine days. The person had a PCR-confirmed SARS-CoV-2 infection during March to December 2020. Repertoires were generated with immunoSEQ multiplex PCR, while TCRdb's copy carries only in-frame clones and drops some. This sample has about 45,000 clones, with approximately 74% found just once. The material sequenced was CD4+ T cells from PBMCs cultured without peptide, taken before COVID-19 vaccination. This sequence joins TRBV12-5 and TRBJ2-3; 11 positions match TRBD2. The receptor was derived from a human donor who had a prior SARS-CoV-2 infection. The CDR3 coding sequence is TGTGCTAGCGGAGGACTAGCGGGAGATACGCAGTATTTT. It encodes CASGGLAGDTQYF.